These 6 T cell receptor beta chains came from one sample sequenced in a study of CD8 T cells in Susac syndrome (dated by TCRdb to between 2018 and 2020). Libraries were constructed by the immunoSEQ multiplex PCR assay. RNA was extracted with the RNeasy kit and roughly 0.45 to 1 ug was reverse transcribed using random hexamers. TCRdb reworked the public reads: Q25 trimming with fastp, MiXCR clone assembly, productive beta chains retained. Identical CDR3 protein sequences are pooled into one entry, listed with their most common genes and DNA. For this sample the table gives under 200,000 distinct CDR3 sequences, of which 94% were detected only once. The ten largest make up roughly 0.11% of the sample. Input material: CD4+ T cells from PBMCs. These receptors all come from a human donor with Susac syndrome.

This clonotype is a singleton in its sample. This chain links TRBV29-1 with TRBJ1-1; D is ambiguous. V was clipped by 4 bases and J by 2 bases, with 8 bases between them. The CDR3 sequence is 12 residues long. Germline CDR1 SQVTM, CDR2 ANQGSEA. The DNA of the CDR3 is TGCAGCGTTGGGTCCTTAAACACTGAAGCTTTCTTT. It is translated as CSVGSLNTEAFF.

This sequence joins TRBV9 and TRBJ1-2, with D unclear. Trimming took off 9 bases at V and 5 bases at J, with 26 bases between the two ends. Germline values: CDR1 SGDLS, CDR2 YYNGEE. CDR3 length: 16 residues. CDR3 protein: CAISAGPDSTFYGYTF. The CDR3 DNA follows: TGTGCCATATCGGCGGGTCCAGACTCGACCTTTTATGGCTACACCTTC.

A few counts support this clonotype. This chain joins TRBV6-5 and TRBJ2-7, with D uncertain. Germline V gene sequence: CDR1 MNHEY, CDR2 SVGAGI. Trimming pared 2 bases from V and 0 bases from J, leaving 14 bases between. The CDR3 runs to 16 residues. The CDR3 is CASSYPTSTSSYEQYF. The CDR3 coding sequence is TGTGCCAGCAGTTACCCTACTTCGACGAGCTCCTACGAGCAGTACTTC.

This chain joins TRBV24-1 and TRBJ1-1; 12 positions match TRBD1. V was pared by 3 bases and J by 11 bases, with 12 bases of the junction left unmatched. Germline V gene data show CDR1 as KGHDR and CDR2 as SFDVKD. The CDR3 has 16 amino acids. The CDR3 protein is CATSDGGQGATGKAFF. CDR3 coding DNA: TGTGCCACCAGTGATGGGGGACAGGGGGCAACGGGGAAGGCTTTCTTT.

The chain recombines TRBV15 with TRBJ1-6; 7 bases are shared with TRBD1. The CDR3 is 16 residues long. J lost 7 bases, V lost 0 bases, and 6 bases had no gene match. CDR1 and CDR2 (germline): LNHNV, YYDKDF (reference sequence). CDR3 residues: CATSRDPGTENSPLHF. The CDR3 nucleotides read TGTGCCACCAGCAGAGATCCAGGGACAGAAAATTCACCCCTCCACTTT.

The gene calls are TRBV5-4 and TRBJ1-4; 7 positions match TRBD1. CDR3 size: 16 residues. Per the germline V gene, CDR1 is SGHNT and CDR2 is YYREEE (reference sequence). V gave up 2 bases and J gave up 2 bases; unmatched junction bases: 6. Here the CDR3 reads CASSFGQALTNEKLFF. CDR3 nucleotides: TGTGCCAGCAGCTTCGGACAGGCCTTGACTAATGAAAAACTGTTTTTT.